The sequence of this TCR beta chain was determined in a study of metastatic and nonmetastatic thyroid tumors. As originally analysed: Between-group CDR3 differences, defined by clinicopathological status, yielded a distant-metastasis classifier for papillary thyroid cancer. TCRdb re-analyzed the PCR reads through MiXCR. The V and J calls, along with clone size, are taken from TCRdb and not from the paper's own processing. The data show 31,000 or so clones, 15% to 20% seen once. Thyroid surgery had not been preceded by any treatment in any patient. V was clipped by 0 bases and J by 2 bases, with 13 bases between them. The CDR3 is 17 residues long. Germline V CDR1 and CDR2: LGHNA, YSLEER.

Sequenced sample: blood. The J gene is TRBJ2-2, the V gene TRBV4-3, with TRBD1 as a possible D gene (5 bases). This receptor was taken from a female donor with papillary thyroid cancer or a benign thyroid nodule (not recorded which). Some clones in this sample may be carry-over from other donors' samples. The CDR3: CASSQDPGHFNTGELFF. DNA of the CDR3: TGCGCCAGCAGCCAAGATCCCGGACATTTTAACACCGGGGAGCTGTTTTTT.